Below are 4 T cell receptor beta chains sequenced from a single sample in a study of control samples from healthy donors and cancer patients. The table came from immunoSEQ multiplex PCR; TCRdb's copy has only in-frame clones and leaves some out. The data show roughly 100,000 clones, 80% to 95% seen once. Sequencing used blood. These receptors all come from a human donor in good health. The donor label of this sample is uncertain.

This chain connects TRBV21-1 to TRBJ1-6; the table assigns TRBD1, which was not confirmed against the DNA. TRBV21-1 is a documented pseudogene. The CDR3 is 14 amino acids. CDR3 residues: CASSKRQGNSPLHF. The CDR3 DNA sequence: TGTGCCAGCAGCAAACGACAGGGCAATTCACCCCTCCACTTT.

This sequence joins TRBV27 and TRBJ1-2; D might be TRBD1 (6 bases). Trimming pared 3 bases from V and 7 bases from J, leaving 21 bases between. CDR1 and CDR2 from the germline V gene are MNHEY and SMNVEV (reference sequence). This CDR3 region has 16 residues. CDR3 residues: CASSFQWVGGRGGYTF. The CDR3 DNA reads as TGTGCCAGCAGTTTTCAATGGGTTGGGGGGCGGGGTGGCTACACCTTC.

The genes are TRBV7-9 and TRBJ2-3; D call uncertain. This CDR3 is built from 14 residues. Trimming left V 3 bases short and J 5 bases short, with 12 bases between. Germline-derived CDR1 and CDR2 are SEHNR and FQNEAQ (reference sequence). CDR3 nucleotide sequence: TGTGCCAGCAGCTTGGAACTGAAACGAGATACGCAGTATTTT. Amino acid sequence: CASSLELKRDTQYF.

The chain has TRBV27 and TRBJ1-4, with D possibly matching TRBD1 (5 bases). CDR1 is MNHEY and CDR2 is SMNVEV in the germline V gene (reference sequence). Trimming stripped 5 bases from V and 4 bases from J, with 17 bases between. The CDR3 has 16 amino acids. The chain's CDR3 is CASSVWGGAGNEKLFF. The CDR3 nucleotides are TGTGCCAGCAGTGTCTGGGGTGGGGCAGGTAATGAAAAACTGTTTTTT.